A single T cell receptor beta chain is shown here with its context. Its antigen is unknown. Data came from immunoSEQ multiplex PCR; TCRdb stores just in-frame clones and leaves some out. The table includes over 130,000 clones, approximately 91% detected once. Trimming took off 5 bases at V and 0 bases at J, with 14 bases between the two ends. The CDR3 length is 15 residues. Germline lookup yields CDR1 SGHTA and CDR2 FQGNSA. The sample is drawn from a study of T cell responses to AZD1222 COVID-19 vaccine. About the research overall: The analysis combined second doses at about 4 or about 12 weeks. Study outcomes and limitations: Regions 160-218 and 743-854 held dominance among vaccine-associated CD4 TCRs, which spanned spike. Repertoire collection took place solely once the T cell response had peaked.

The rearrangement joins TRBV7-2 to TRBJ2-7; tentatively, D is TRBD1 or TRBD2 (5 bases each). This clonotype was obtained from an adult in good health. Sequencing used peripheral blood, obtained on day 0 of AZD1222 vaccination. The CDR3 loop is CASSRTGTYSYEQYF. The CDR3 DNA reads as TGTGCCAGCAGCCGGACCGGGACGTACTCCTACGAGCAGTACTTC.